This TCR beta chain stems from a study of blood T cell repertoires in COVID-19. Background on the study: Specimens from acute and convalescent COVID-19 originated in the United States, Italy and Spain. T cells, B-cell-depleted T cells, or PBMCs provided the cDNA or gDNA that served as material.

In germline, CDR1 is SGHAT, CDR2 FQNNGV. CDR3 size: 13 residues. The V end was cut by 6 bases, the J end by 4 bases, with 9 bases between. TCRdb keeps only in-frame clones here, not all; method: immunoSEQ multiplex PCR. The sample includes 50,000 to 65,000 clones, 75% to 90% seen only once; the top ten take 1.3%. Source material: peripheral blood. The chain couples TRBV11-2 to TRBJ2-2; maybe TRBD1 (5 bases). This clonotype was obtained from a man in his 60s with acute or convalescent COVID-19. The CDR3 nucleotides are TGTGCCAGCAGGGCAGGGTTCACCGGGGAGCTGTTTTTT. It specifies CASRAGFTGELFF.